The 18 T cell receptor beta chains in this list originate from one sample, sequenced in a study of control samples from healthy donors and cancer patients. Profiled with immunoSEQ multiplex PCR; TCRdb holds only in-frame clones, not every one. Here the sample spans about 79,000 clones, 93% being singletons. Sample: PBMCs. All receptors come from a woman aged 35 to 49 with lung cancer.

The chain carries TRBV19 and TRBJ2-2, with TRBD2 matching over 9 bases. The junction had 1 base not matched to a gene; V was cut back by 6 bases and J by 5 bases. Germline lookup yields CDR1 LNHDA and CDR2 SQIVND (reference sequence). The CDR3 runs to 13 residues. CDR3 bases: TGTGCCAGTAGGCGGGAGGGGACCGGGGAGCTGTTTTTT. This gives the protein CASRREGTGELFF.

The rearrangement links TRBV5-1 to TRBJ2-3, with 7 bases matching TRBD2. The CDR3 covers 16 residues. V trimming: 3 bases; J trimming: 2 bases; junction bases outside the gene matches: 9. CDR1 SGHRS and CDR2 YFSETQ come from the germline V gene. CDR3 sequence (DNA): TGCGCCAGCAGCTCCCTCCCAGCGGGATTCACAGATACGCAGTATTTT. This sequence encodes CASSSLPAGFTDTQYF.

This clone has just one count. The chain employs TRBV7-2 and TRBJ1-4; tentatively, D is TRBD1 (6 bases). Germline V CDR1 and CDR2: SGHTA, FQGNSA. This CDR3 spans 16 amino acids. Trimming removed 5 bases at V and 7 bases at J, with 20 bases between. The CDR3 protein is CASSPFRTLQGEKLFF. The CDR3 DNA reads TGTGCCAGCAGCCCGTTTCGGACCTTACAGGGTGAAAAACTGTTTTTT.

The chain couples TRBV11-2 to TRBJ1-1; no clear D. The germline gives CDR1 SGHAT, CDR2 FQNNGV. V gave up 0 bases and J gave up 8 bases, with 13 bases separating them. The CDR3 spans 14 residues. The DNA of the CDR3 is TGTGCCAGCAGCTTAGATCCTCCGGGCCCGGAAGCTTTCTTT. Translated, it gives CASSLDPPGPEAFF.

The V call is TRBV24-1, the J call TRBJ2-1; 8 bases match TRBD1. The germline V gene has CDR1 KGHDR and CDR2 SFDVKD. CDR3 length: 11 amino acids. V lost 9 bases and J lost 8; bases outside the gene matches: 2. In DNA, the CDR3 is TGTGCCACCGGACAGGGCTATGAGCAGTTCTTC. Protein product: CATGQGYEQFF.

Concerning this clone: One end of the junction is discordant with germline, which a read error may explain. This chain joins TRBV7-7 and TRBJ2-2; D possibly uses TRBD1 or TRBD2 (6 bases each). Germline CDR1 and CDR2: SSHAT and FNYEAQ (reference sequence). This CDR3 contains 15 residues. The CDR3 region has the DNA TGTGCTAGCAGCCTCATTTCGGGGGCCACCGGGGAGCTGTTTTTT. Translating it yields CASSLISGATGELFF.

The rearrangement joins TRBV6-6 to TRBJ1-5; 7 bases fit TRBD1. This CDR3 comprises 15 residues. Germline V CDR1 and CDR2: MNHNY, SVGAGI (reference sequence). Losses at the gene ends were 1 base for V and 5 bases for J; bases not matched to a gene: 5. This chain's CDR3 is CASSYWRDSDQPQHF. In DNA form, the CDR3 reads TGTGCCAGCAGTTACTGGAGGGACAGTGATCAGCCCCAGCATTTT.

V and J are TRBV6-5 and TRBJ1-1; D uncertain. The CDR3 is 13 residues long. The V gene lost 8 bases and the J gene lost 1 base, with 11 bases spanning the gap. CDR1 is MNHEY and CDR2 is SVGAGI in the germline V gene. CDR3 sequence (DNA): TGTGCCAGCCGGATAACCCAGAACACTGAAGCTTTCTTT. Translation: CASRITQNTEAFF.

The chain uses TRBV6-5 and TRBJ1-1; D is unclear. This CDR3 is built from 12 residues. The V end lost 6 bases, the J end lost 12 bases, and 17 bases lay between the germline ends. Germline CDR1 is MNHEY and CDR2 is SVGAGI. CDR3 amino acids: CASREARECPFF. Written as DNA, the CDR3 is TGTGCCAGCAGGGAGGCGAGGGAATGCCCTTTCTTT.

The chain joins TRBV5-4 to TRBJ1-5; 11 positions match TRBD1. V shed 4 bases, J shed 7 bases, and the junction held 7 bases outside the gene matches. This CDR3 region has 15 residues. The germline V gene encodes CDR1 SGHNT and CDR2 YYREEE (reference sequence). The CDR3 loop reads CASSEGGTGGQPQHF. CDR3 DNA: TGTGCCAGCAGCGAGGGGGGGACAGGGGGACAGCCCCAGCATTTT.

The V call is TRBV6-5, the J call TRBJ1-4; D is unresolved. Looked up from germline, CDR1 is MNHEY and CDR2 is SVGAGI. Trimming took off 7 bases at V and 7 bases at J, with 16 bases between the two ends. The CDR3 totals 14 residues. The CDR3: CASNNRIPGEKLFF. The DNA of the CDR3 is TGTGCCAGCAACAACCGGATACCGGGTGAAAAACTGTTTTTT.

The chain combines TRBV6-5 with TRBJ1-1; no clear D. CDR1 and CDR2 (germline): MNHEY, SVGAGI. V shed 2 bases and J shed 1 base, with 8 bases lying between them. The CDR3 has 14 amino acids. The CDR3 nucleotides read TGTGCCAGCAGTTACGGGATGCGGAACACTGAAGCTTTCTTT. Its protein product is CASSYGMRNTEAFF.

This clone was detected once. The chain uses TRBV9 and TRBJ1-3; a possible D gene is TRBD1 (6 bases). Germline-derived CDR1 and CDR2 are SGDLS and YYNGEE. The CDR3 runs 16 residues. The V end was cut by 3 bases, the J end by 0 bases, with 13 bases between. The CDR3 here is CASSAWDINSGNTIYF. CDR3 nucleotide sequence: TGTGCCAGCAGCGCCTGGGACATTAACTCTGGAAACACCATATATTTT.

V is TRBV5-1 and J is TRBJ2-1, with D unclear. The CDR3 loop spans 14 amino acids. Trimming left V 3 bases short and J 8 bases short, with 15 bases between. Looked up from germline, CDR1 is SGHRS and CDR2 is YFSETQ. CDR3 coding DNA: TGCGCCAGCAGCTCCTACGGGTATAACGATGAGCAGTTCTTC. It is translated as CASSSYGYNDEQFF.

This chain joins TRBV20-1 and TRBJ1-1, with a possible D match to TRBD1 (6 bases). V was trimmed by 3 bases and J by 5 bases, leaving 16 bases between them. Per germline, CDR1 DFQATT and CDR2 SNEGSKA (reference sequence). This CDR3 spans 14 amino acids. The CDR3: CSASGGARGTEAFF. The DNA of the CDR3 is TGCAGTGCTAGTGGGGGGGCGCGAGGAACTGAAGCTTTCTTT.

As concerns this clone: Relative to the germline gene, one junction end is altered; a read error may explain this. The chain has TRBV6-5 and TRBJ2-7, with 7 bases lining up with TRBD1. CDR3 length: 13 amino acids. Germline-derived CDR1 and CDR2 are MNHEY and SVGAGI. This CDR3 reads CVSSRDSSYEQYF. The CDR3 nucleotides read TGTGTCAGCAGTCGGGACAGCTCCTACGAGCAGTACTTC.

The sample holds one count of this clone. The CDR3 region is CASGLVQGHRDNSPLHF. The CDR3 DNA reads TGTGCTAGTGGTTTGGTACAGGGGCACAGAGATAATTCACCCCTCCACTTT. This chain links TRBV12-5 with TRBJ1-6, with 7 positions matching TRBD1. The V gene end was trimmed by 0 bases and the J gene end by 5 bases; junction bases not matched to a gene: 7. Germline V gives CDR1 LGHNT, CDR2 FRNRAP. The CDR3 sequence is 17 residues long.

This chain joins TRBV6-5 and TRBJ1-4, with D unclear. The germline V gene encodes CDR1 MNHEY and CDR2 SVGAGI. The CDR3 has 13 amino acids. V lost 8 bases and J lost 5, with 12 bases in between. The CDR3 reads CASGRAQNEKLFF. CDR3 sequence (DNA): TGTGCCAGCGGGAGGGCTCAAAATGAAAAACTGTTTTTT.